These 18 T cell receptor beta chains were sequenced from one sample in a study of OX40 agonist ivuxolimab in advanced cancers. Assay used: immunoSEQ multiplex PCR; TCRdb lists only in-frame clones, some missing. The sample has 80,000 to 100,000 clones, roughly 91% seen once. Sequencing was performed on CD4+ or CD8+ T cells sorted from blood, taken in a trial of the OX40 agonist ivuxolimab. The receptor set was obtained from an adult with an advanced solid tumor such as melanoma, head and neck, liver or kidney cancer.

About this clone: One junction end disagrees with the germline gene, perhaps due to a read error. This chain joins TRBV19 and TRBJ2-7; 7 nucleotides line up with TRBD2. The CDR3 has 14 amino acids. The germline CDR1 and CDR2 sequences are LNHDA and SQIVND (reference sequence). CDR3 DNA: TGTGGCAGTAGTCAAGCGGGGAGGATCAACGAGCAGTACTTC. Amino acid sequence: CGSSQAGRINEQYF.

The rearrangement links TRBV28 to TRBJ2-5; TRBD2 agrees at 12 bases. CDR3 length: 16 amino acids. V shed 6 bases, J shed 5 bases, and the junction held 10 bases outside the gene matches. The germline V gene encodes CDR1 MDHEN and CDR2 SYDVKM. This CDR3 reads CASSEPLAGGIETQYF. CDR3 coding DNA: TGTGCCAGCAGCGAACCTCTAGCGGGAGGGATCGAGACCCAGTACTTC.

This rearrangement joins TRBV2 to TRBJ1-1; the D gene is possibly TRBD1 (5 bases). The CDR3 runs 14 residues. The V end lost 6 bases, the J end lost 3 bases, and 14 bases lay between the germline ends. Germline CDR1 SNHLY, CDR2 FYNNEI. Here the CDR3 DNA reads TGTGCCAGCAGGACTCACGGCAGGGACACTGAAGCTTTCTTT. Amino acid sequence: CASRTHGRDTEAFF.

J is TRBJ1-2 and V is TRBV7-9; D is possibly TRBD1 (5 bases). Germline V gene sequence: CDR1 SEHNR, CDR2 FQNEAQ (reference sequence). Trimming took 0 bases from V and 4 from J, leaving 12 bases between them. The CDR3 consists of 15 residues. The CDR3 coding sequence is TGTGCCAGCAGCTTAGCGCTCAGGGAAGGCTATGGCTACACCTTC. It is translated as CASSLALREGYGYTF.

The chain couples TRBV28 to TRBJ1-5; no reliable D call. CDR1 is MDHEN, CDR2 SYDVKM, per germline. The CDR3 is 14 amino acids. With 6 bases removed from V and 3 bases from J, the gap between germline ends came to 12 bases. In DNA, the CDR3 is TGTGCCAGCAGGAGACAAGGCTCCAATCAGCCCCAGCATTTT. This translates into CASRRQGSNQPQHF.

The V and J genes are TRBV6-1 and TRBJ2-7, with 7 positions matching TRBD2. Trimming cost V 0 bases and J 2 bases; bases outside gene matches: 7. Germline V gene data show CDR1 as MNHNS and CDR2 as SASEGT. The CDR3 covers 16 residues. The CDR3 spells CASSEASSGFPYEQYF. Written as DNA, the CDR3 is TGTGCCAGCAGTGAAGCGTCTAGCGGATTCCCCTACGAGCAGTACTTC.

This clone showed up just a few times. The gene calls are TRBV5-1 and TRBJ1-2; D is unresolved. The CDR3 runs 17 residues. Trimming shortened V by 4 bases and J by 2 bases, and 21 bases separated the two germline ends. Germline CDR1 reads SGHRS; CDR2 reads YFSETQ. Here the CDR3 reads CASSPHMRREGNYGYTF. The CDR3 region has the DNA TGCGCCAGCAGCCCTCATATGCGACGGGAAGGAAACTATGGCTACACCTTC.

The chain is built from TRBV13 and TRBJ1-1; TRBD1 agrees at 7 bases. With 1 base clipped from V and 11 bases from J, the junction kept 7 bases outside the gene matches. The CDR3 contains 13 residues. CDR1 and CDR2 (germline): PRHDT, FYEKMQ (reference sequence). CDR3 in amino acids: CASSLDRGSVAFF. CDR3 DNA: TGTGCCAGCAGCTTAGACAGGGGATCTGTCGCTTTCTTT.

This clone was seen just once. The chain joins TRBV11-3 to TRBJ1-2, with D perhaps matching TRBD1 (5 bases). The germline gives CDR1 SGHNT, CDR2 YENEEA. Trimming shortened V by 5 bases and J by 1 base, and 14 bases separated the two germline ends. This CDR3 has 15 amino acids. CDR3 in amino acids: CASSPGPQYNYGYTF. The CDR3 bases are TGTGCCAGCAGCCCGGGGCCCCAATATAACTATGGCTACACCTTC.

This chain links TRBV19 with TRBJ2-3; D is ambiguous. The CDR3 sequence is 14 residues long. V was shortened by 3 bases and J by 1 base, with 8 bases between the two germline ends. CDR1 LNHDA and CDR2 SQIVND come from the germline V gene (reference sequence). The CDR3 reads CASSIGGRTDTQYF. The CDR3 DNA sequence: TGTGCCAGTAGTATTGGCGGTCGCACAGATACGCAGTATTTT.

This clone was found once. The CDR3 loop reads CASSTRTSGGTDTQYF. The CDR3 bases are TGTGCCAGCAGCACGAGGACTAGCGGTGGCACAGATACGCAGTATTTT. The J gene is TRBJ2-3, the V gene TRBV7-2, with TRBD2 identical over 10 bases. The V segment lost 5 bases and the J segment 1 base; nucleotides outside the gene matches: 6. This CDR3 contains 16 residues. Germline V lookup: CDR1 SGHTA, CDR2 FQGNSA.

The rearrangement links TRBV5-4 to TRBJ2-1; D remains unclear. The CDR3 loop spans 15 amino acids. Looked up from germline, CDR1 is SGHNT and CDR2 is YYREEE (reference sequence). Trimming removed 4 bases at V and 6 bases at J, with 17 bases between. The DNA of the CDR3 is TGTGCCAGCAGCCTCGACGGGCTTACGGGCAATGAGCAGTTCTTC. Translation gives CASSLDGLTGNEQFF.

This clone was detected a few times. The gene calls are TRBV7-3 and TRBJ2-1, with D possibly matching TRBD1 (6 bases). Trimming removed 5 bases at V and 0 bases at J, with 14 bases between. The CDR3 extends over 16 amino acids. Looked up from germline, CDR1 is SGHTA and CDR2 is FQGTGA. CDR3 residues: CASSPWGLSSYNEQFF. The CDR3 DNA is TGTGCCAGCAGCCCTTGGGGGCTCAGCTCCTACAATGAGCAGTTCTTC. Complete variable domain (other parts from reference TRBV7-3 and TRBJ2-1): GAGVSQTPSNKVTEKGKYVELRCDPISGHTALYWYRQSLGQGPEFLIYFQGTGAADDSGLPNDRFFAVRPEGSVSTLKIQRTERGDSAVYLCASSPWGLSSYNEQFFGPGTRLTVL.

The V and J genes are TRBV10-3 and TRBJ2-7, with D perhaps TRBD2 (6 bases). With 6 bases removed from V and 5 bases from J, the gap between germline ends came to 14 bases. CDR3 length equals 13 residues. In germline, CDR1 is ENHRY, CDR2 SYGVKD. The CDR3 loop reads CAIRRAGGNEQYF. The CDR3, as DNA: TGTGCCATCAGAAGGGCCGGCGGGAACGAGCAGTACTTC.

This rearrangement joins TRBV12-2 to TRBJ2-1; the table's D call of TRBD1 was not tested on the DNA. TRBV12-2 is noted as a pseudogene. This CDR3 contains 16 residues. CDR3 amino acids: CASPQSRGTGYNEQFF. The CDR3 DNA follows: TGTGCAAGTCCCCAGTCTCGTGGGACAGGTTACAATGAGCAGTTCTTC.

The CDR3 bases are TGTGCCAGCAGCTTAGCGCCCGGGACAACCTATGGCTACACCTTC. This encodes CASSLAPGTTYGYTF. This chain joins TRBV11-2 and TRBJ1-2, with D maybe TRBD1 (6 bases). Germline V gene data show CDR1 as SGHAT and CDR2 as FQNNGV. The CDR3 contains 15 residues. V lost 1 base, J lost 4 bases, and 13 bases lay in between. The complete variable domain, with remaining parts taken from reference TRBV11-2 and TRBJ1-2, reads EAGVAQSPRYKIIEKRQSVAFWCNPISGHATLYWYQQILGQGPKLLIQFQNNGVVDDSQLPKDRFSAERLKGVDSTLKIQPAKLEDSAVYLCASSLAPGTTYGYTFGSGTRLTVV.

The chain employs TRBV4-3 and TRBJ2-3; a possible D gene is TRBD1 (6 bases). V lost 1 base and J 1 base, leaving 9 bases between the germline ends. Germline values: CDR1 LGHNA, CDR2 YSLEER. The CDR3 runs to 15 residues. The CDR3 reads CASSQGGQGTDTQYF. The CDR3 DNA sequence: TGCGCCAGCAGCCAAGGGGGGCAGGGCACAGATACGCAGTATTTT.

In DNA form, the CDR3 reads TGTGCCAGCAGGGAAACGGGGGAGGCTAATGAAAAACTGTTTTTT. Translation: CASRETGEANEKLFF. The chain combines TRBV6-6 with TRBJ1-4, with D possibly matching TRBD1 (5 bases). Germline lookup yields CDR1 MNHNY and CDR2 SVGAGI (reference sequence). This CDR3 region has 15 residues. Trimming pared 6 bases from V and 3 bases from J, leaving 14 bases between.